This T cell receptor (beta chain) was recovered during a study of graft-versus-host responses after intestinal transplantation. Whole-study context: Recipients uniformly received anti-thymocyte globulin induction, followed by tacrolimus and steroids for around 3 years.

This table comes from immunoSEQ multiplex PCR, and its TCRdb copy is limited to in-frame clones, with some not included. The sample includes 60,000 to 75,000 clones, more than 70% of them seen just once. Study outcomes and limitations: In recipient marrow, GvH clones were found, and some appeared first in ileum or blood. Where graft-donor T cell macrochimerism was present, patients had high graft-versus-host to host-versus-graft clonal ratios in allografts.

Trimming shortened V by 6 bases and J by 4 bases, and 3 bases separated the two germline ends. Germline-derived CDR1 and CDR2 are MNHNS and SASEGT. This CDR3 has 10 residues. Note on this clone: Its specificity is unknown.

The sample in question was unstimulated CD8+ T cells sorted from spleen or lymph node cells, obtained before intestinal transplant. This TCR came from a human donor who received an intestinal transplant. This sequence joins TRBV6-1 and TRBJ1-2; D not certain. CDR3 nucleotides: TGTGCCAGCAGCCTCTATGGCTACACCTTC. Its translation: CASSLYGYTF.